The 5 T cell receptor beta chains below all came from one sample that was sequenced in a study of shared clonotypes between healthy human individuals. Clones were read by immunoSEQ multiplex PCR, and TCRdb kept only the in-frame ones, dropping some. The sample holds around 1 million clones, 76% seen once. What was sequenced was memory CD4+ T cells sorted from blood. Subset denoted: CD45RA-negative fraction. The receptors shown here come from a man younger than 35 in good health.

This clone was observed once. The rearrangement uses TRBV5-1 and TRBJ2-2; no definite D call. V lost 0 bases and J lost 7, with 19 bases in between. The CDR3 covers 17 residues. Germline values: CDR1 SGHRS, CDR2 YFSETQ. CDR3 sequence reads: CASSLEITASWGGELFF. The CDR3 DNA is TGCGCCAGCAGCTTGGAGATTACGGCGTCCTGGGGCGGGGAGCTGTTTTTT.

This sequence joins TRBV5-1 and TRBJ1-2, with 8 bases identical to TRBD1. The J segment lost 5 bases and the V segment lost 4 bases, leaving 7 bases of the junction unmatched. Germline V CDR1 and CDR2: SGHRS, YFSETQ. This CDR3 has 14 residues. This CDR3 is CASSGDRGSYGYTF. CDR3 coding DNA: TGCGCCAGCAGCGGTGACAGGGGAAGTTATGGCTACACCTTC.

This clone was seen a few times. This sequence joins TRBV10-3 and TRBJ2-1; 8 nucleotides align to TRBD2. The CDR3 spans 17 residues. Germline V gene sequence: CDR1 ENHRY, CDR2 SYGVKD. Trimming removed 3 bases from V and 0 bases from J; junction bases left unmatched: 7. The CDR3 DNA is TGTGCCATCAGTGAAGGGCTAGCGGGCCGCTCCTACAATGAGCAGTTCTTC. This gives the protein CAISEGLAGRSYNEQFF.

This clone came up a few times. The chain uses TRBV7-8 and TRBJ1-4, with D uncertain. Trimming took 5 bases from V and 0 from J, leaving 10 bases between them. CDR3 size: 15 residues. The germline V gene has CDR1 SGHVS and CDR2 FQNEAQ. The CDR3 DNA follows: TGTGCCAGCAGCCATAGGACCGCAACTAATGAAAAACTGTTTTTT. The encoded protein is CASSHRTATNEKLFF.

The chain combines TRBV28 with TRBJ2-7; D remains unclear. The germline V gene has CDR1 MDHEN and CDR2 SYDVKM. V was clipped by 5 bases and J by 1 base, with 15 bases between them. CDR3 size: 15 residues. The CDR3 loop is CASSPTYALSYEQYF. Here the CDR3 DNA reads TGTGCCAGCAGTCCTACTTACGCGCTGTCCTACGAGCAGTACTTC.